This T cell receptor (beta chain) was observed in a study of blood T cells in healthy people across ages. Using a J-beta primer mix together with a sample-barcoded 5' primer, a second PCR was run for roughly 7 to 12 cycles. TCRdb used MiXCR to reprocess the 5' RACE reads, holding one entry per CDR3 protein. The profile covers over a million distinct CDR3 sequences, with around 55% appearing a single time and roughly 6.3% taken by the ten largest. Looked up from germline, CDR1 is LGHDT and CDR2 is YNNKEL (reference sequence). The trim removed 0 bases at V and 8 bases at J, leaving 4 bases unmatched. The CDR3 sequence is 15 residues long. This clonotype was found once.

The clonotype originates from a man younger than 35 in good health. The chain is built from TRBV3-1 and TRBJ2-3, with 11 positions matching TRBD2. What was sequenced was blood. The CDR3, as DNA: TGTGCCAGCAGCCAAGAGGGGACTAGCGGAGGTACGCAGTATTTT. Translated, it gives CASSQEGTSGGTQYF.